Sequencing of this T cell receptor (beta chain) was carried out in a study of T cell changes during pregnancy in multiple sclerosis. Profiled with immunoSEQ multiplex PCR; TCRdb holds only in-frame clones, not every one. This table has tens of thousands of clones, around 94% appearing once. The junction had 8 bases not matched to a gene; V was cut back by 7 bases and J by 0 bases. Germline V gene data show CDR1 as SQVTM and CDR2 as ANQGSEA. The CDR3 loop spans 16 amino acids. V gene TRBV29-1 combines with J gene TRBJ2-1; 11 nucleotides line up with TRBD2. This specimen consisted of peripheral blood, obtained in the third trimester of pregnancy. The sequence was obtained from a female donor with multiple sclerosis, enrolled in a pregnancy study. CDR3 bases: TGCAGCGCTGGCGGACTAGCGGGTAGCTCCTACAATGAGCAGTTCTTC. As protein: CSAGGLAGSSYNEQFF.